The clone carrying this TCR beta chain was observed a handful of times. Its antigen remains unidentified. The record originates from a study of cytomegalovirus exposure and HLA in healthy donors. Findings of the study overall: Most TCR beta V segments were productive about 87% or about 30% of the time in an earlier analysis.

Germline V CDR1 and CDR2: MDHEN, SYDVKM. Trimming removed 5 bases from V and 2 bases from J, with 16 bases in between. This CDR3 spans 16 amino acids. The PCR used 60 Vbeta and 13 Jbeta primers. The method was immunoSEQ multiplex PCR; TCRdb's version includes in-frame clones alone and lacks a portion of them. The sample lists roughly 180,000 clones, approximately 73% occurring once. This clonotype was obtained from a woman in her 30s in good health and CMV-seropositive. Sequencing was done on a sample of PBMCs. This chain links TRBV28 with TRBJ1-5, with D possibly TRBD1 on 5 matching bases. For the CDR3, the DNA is TGTGCCAGCAGTGGTTTGCAGGGTACGGGCAATCAGCCCCAGCATTTT. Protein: CASSGLQGTGNQPQHF.